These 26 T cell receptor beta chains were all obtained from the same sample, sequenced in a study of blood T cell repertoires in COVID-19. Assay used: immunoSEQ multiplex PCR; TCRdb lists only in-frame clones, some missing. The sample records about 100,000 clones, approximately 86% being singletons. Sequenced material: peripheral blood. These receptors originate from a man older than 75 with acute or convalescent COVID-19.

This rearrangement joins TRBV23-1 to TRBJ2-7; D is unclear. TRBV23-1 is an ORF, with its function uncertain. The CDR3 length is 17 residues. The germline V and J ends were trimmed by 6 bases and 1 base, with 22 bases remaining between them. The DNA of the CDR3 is TGCGCCAGCAGCCGCCAGGCAGACGATACAGTGTCCTACGAGCAGTACTTC. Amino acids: CASSRQADDTVSYEQYF.

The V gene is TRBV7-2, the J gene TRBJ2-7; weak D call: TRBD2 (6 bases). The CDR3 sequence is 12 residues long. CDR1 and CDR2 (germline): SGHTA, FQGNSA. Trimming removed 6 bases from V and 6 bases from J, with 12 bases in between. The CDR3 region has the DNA TGTGCCAGCAGTGGTGGAGGGCGCGAGCAGTACTTC. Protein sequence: CASSGGGREQYF.

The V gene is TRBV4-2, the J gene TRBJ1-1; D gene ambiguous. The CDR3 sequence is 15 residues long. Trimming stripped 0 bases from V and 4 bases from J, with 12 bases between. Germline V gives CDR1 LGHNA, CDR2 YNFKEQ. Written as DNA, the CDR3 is TGTGCCAGCAGCCAAGATCGGGGAGGGAGCACTGAAGCTTTCTTT. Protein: CASSQDRGGSTEAFF.

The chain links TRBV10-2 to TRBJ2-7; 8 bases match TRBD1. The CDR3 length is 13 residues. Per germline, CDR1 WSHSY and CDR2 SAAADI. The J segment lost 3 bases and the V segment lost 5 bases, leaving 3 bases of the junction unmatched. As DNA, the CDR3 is TGCGCCAGCAGTTGGGACAGGTACTACGAGCAGTACTTC. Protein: CASSWDRYYEQYF.

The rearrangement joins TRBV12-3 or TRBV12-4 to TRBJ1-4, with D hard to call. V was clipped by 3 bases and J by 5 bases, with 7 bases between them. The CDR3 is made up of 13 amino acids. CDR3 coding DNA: TGTGCCAGCAGTTTCTTTGAGAATGAAAAACTGTTTTTT. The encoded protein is CASSFFENEKLFF.

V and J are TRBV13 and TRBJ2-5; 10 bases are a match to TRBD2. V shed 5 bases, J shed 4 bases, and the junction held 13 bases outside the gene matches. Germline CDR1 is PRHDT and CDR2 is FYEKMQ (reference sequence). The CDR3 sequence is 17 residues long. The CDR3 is CASSPPSSGREGETQYF. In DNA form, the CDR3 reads TGTGCCAGCAGCCCGCCCTCCAGCGGGAGGGAGGGAGAGACCCAGTACTTC.

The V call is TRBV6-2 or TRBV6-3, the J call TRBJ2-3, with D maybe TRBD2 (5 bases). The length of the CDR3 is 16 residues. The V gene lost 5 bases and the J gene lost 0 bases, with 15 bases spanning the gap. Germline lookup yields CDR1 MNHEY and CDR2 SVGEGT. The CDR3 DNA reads TGTGCCAGCAGTGGACTCCGACGGACTAGCACAGATACGCAGTATTTT. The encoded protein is CASSGLRRTSTDTQYF.

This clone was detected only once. DNA of the CDR3: TGTGCCAGCAGCTCGGACCCGGGACTAAATAATTCACCCCTCCACTTT. This codes for CASSSDPGLNNSPLHF. The chain joins TRBV7-2 to TRBJ1-6; D is possibly TRBD1 (5 bases). The ends were cut back, 4 bases at V and 5 bases at J, with 15 bases in the middle. The germline gives CDR1 SGHTA, CDR2 FQGNSA. This CDR3 contains 16 residues. Based on the CDR3 plus reference TRBV7-2 and TRBJ1-6, the full variable domain is GAGVSQSPSNKVTEKGKDVELRCDPISGHTALYWYRQSLGQGLEFLIYFQGNSAPDKSGLPSDRFSAERTGGSVSTLTIQRTQQEDSAVYLCASSSDPGLNNSPLHFGNGTRLTVT.

The CDR3 nucleotides are TGTGCCAGCAGTTTAAACAGACCACAAGAGACCCAGTACTTC. Protein sequence: CASSLNRPQETQYF. This chain uses TRBV28 with TRBJ2-5, with unresolved D. CDR1 is MDHEN, CDR2 SYDVKM, per germline. The CDR3 has 14 amino acids. The V end lost 2 bases, the J end lost 2 bases, and 9 bases lay between the germline ends. Combining the CDR3 with reference TRBV28 and TRBJ2-5 gives the whole variable domain DVKVTQSSRYLVKRTGEKVFLECVQDMDHENMFWYRQDPGLGLRLIYFSYDVKMKEKGDIPEGYSVSREKKERFSLILESASTNQTSMYLCASSLNRPQETQYFGPGTRLLVL.

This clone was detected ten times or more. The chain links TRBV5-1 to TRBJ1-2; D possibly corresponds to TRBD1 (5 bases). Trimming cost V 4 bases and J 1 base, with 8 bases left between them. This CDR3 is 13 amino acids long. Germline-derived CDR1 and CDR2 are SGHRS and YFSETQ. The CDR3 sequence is CASSHDSNYGYTF. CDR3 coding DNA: TGCGCCAGCAGCCACGACAGTAACTATGGCTACACCTTC. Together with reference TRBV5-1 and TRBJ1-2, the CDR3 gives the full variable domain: KAGVTQTPRYLIKTRGQQVTLSCSPISGHRSVSWYQQTPGQGLQFLFEYFSETQRNKGNFPGRFSGRQFSNSRSEMNVSTLELGDSALYLCASSHDSNYGYTFGSGTRLTVV.

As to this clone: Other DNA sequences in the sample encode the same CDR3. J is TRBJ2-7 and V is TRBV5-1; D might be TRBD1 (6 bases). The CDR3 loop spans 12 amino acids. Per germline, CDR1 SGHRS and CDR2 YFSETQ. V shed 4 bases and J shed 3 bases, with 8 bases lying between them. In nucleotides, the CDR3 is TGCGCCAGCAGCCGGGACATCTACGAGCAGTACTTC. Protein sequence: CASSRDIYEQYF.

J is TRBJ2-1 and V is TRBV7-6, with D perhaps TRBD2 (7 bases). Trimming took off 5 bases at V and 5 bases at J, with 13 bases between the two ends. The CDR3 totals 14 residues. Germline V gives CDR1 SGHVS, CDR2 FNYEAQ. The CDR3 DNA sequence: TGTGCCAGCAGCCTCCCGGGGGGCCACAATGAGCAGTTCTTC. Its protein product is CASSLPGGHNEQFF.

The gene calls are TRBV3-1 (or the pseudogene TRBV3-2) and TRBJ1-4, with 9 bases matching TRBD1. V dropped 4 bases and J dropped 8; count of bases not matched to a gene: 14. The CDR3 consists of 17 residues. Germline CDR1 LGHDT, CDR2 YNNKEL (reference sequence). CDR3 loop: CASSRTRQQGAGEKLFF. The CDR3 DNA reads TGTGCCAGCAGCCGAACCAGACAACAGGGGGCAGGGGAAAAACTGTTTTTT.

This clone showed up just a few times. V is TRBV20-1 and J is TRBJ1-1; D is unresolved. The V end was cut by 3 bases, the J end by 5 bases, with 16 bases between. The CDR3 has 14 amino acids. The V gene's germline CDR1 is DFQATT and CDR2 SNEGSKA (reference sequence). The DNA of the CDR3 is TGCAGTGCTAGTCCGGGAGGAAGGATGACTGAAGCTTTCTTT. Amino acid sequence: CSASPGGRMTEAFF.

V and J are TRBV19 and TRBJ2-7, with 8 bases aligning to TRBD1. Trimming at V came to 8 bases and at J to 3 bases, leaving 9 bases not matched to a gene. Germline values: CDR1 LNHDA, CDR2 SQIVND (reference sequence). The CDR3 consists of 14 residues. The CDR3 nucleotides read TGTGCCAGTTCTTTCAGGACAGGGAACTACGAGCAGTACTTC. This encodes CASSFRTGNYEQYF.

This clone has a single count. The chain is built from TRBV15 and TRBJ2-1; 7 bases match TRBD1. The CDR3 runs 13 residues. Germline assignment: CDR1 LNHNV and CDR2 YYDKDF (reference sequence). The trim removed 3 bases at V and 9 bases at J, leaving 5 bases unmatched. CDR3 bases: TGTGCCACCAGCAGTGACCGACAGGGTGAGCAGTTCTTC. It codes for CATSSDRQGEQFF.

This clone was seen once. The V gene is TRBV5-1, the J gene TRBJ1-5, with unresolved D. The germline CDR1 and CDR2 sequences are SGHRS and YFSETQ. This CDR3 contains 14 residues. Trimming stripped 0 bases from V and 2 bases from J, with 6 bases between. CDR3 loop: CASSLEGGNQPQHF. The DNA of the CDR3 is TGCGCCAGCAGCTTGGAGGGAGGCAATCAGCCCCAGCATTTT.

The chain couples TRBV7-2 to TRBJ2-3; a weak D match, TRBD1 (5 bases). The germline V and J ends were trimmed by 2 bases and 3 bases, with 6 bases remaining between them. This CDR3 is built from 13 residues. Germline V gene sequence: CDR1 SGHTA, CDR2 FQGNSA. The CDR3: CASSLPGTDTQYF. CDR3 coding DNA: TGTGCCAGCAGCTTACCAGGGACAGATACGCAGTATTTT.

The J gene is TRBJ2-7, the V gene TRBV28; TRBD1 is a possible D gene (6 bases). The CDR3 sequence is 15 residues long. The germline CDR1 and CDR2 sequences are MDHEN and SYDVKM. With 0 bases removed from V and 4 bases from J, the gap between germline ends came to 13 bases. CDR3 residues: CASSLWTNDRYEQYF. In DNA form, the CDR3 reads TGTGCCAGCAGTTTATGGACCAATGACAGGTACGAGCAGTACTTC.

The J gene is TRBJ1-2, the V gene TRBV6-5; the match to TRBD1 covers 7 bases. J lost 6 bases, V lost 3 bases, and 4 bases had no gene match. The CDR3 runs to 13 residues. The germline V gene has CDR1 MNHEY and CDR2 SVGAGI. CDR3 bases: TGTGCCAGCAGTTATGGAGGGGGCAATGGCTACACCTTC. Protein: CASSYGGGNGYTF.

CDR3 region: CASRVALAGAGDTQYF. The CDR3 DNA is TGTGCCAGTAGGGTGGCGCTAGCGGGAGCTGGAGATACGCAGTATTTT. This chain links TRBV19 with TRBJ2-3; 10 bases fit TRBD2. The V gene end was trimmed by 6 bases and the J gene end by 5 bases; junction bases not matched to a gene: 11. The CDR3 has 16 amino acids. Germline CDR1 LNHDA, CDR2 SQIVND (reference sequence).

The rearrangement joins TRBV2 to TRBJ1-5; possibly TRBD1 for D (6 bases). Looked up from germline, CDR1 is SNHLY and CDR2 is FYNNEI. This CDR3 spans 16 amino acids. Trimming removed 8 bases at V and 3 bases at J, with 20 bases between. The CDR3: CASVSDSGGFNQPQHF. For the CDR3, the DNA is TGTGCCAGCGTCTCGGACAGTGGGGGATTCAATCAGCCCCAGCATTTT.

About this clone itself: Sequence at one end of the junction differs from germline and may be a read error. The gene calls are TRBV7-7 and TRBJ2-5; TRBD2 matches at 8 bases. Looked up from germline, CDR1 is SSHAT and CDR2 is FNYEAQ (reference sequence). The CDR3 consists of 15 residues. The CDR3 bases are TGTGCTAGCAGCTTAGGAGCGGGAGTTCAAGAGACCCAGTACTTC. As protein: CASSLGAGVQETQYF.

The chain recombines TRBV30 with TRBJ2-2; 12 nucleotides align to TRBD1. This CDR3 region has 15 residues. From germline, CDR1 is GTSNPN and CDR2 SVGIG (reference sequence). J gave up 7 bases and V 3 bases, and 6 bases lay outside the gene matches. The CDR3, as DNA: TGTGCCTGGAGCGGGGGACAGGGGGCCGGCGGGGAGCTGTTTTTT. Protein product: CAWSGGQGAGGELFF.

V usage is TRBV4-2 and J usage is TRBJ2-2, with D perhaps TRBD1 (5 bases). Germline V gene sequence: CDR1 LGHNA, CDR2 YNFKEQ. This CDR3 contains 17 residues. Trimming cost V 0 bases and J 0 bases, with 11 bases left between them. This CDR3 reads CASSQEDSSANTGELFF. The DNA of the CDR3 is TGTGCCAGCAGCCAAGAAGACAGTTCCGCGAACACCGGGGAGCTGTTTTTT.

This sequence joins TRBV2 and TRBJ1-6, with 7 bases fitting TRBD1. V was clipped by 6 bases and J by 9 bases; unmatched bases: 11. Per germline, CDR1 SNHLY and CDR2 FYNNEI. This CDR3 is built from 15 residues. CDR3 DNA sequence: TGTGCCAGCAGGATTCACAGGGGAGAGGCTTCACCCCTCCACTTT. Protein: CASRIHRGEASPLHF.